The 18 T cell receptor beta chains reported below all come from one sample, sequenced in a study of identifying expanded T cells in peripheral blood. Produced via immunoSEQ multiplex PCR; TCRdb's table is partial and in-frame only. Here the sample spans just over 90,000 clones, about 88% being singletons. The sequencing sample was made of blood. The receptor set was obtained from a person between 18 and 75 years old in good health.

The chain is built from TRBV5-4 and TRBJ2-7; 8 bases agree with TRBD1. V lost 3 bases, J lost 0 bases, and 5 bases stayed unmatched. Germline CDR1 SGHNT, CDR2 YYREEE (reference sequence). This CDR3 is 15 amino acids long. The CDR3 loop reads CASSWEQGGSYEQYF. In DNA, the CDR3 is TGTGCCAGCAGCTGGGAACAGGGGGGCTCCTACGAGCAGTACTTC. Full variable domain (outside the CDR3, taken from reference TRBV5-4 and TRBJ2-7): ETGVTQSPTHLIKTRGQQVTLRCSSQSGHNTVSWYQQALGQGPQFIFQYYREEENGRGNFPPRFSGLQFPNYSSELNVNALELDDSALYLCASSWEQGGSYEQYFGPGTRLTVT.

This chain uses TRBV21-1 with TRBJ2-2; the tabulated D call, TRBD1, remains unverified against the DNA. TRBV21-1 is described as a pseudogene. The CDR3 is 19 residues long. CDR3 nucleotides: TGTGCCAGCAGCGATCCCAGACAGGGGCCCCTAGCGAGGACCGGGGAGCTGTTTTTT. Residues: CASSDPRQGPLARTGELFF.

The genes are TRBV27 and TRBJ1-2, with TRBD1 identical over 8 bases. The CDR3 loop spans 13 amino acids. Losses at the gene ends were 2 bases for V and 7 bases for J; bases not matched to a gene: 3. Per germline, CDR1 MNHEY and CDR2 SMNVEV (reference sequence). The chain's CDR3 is CASSLGTGGGYTF. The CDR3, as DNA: TGTGCCAGCAGTTTAGGTACAGGGGGTGGCTACACCTTC.

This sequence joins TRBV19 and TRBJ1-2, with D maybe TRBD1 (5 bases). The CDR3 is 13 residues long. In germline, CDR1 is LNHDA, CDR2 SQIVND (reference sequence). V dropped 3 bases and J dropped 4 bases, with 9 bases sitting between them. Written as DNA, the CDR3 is TGTGCCAGTAGTATCGGCGGGGGCTATGGCTACACCTTC. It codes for CASSIGGGYGYTF. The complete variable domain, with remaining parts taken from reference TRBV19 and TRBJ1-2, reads DGGITQSPKYLFRKEGQNVTLSCEQNLNHDAMYWYRQDPGQGLRLIYYSQIVNDFQKGDIAEGYSVSREKKESFPLTVTSAQKNPTAFYLCASSIGGGYGYTFGSGTRLTVV.

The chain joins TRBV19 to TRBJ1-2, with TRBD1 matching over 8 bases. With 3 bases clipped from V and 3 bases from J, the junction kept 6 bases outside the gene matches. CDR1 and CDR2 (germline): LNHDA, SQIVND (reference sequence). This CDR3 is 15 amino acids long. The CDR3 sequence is CASSILPGQDYGYTF. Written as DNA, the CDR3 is TGTGCCAGTAGTATTCTCCCGGGACAGGACTATGGCTACACCTTC.

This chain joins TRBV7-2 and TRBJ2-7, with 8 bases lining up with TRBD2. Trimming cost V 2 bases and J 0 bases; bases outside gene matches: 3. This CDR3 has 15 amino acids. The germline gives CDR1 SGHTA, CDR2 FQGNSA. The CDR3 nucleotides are TGTGCCAGCAGCTTAACTAGCGGATACTCCTACGAGCAGTACTTC. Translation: CASSLTSGYSYEQYF.

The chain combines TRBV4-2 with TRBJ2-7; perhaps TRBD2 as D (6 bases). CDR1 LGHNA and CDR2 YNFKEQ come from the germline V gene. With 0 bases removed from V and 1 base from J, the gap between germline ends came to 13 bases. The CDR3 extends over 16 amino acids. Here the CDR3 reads CASSQDPGTASYEQYF. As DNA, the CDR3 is TGTGCCAGCAGCCAAGATCCAGGGACTGCGTCCTACGAGCAGTACTTC.

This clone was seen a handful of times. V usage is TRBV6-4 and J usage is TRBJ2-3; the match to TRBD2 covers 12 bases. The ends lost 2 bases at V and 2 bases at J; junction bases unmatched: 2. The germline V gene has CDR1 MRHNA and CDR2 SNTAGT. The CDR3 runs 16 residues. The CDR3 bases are TGTGCCAGCAGTGACCTAGCGGGAGGGAACACAGATACGCAGTATTTT. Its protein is CASSDLAGGNTDTQYF.

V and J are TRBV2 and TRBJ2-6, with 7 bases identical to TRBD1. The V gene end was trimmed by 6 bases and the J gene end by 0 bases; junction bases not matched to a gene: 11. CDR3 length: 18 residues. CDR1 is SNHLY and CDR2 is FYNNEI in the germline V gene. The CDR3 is CASSDDRARFSGANVLTF. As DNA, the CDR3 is TGTGCCAGCAGCGACGACAGGGCCCGTTTCTCTGGGGCCAACGTCCTGACTTTC.

The CDR3 bases are TGCGCCAGCAGCCGACTAGCGGGGGGTCAAGATACGCAGTATTTT. As protein: CASSRLAGGQDTQYF. This chain joins TRBV5-1 and TRBJ2-3; 13 nucleotides align to TRBD2. The CDR3 has 15 amino acids. Trimming cost V 4 bases and J 5 bases; bases outside gene matches: 4. Germline CDR1 and CDR2: SGHRS and YFSETQ.

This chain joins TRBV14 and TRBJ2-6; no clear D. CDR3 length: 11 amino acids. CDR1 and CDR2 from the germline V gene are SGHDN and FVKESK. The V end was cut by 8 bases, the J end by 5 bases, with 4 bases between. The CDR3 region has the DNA TGTGCCAGCGGTAGGGCCAACGTCCTGACTTTC. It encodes CASGRANVLTF.

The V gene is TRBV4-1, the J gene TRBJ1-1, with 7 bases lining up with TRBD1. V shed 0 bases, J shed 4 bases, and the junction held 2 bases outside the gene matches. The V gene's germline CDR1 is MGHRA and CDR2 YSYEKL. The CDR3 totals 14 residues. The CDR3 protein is CASSQETGTTEAFF. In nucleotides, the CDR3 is TGCGCCAGCAGCCAAGAGACAGGGACCACTGAAGCTTTCTTT.

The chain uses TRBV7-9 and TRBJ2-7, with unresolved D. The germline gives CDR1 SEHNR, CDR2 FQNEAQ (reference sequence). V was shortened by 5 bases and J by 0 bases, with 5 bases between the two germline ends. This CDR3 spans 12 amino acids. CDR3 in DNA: TGTGCCAGCAGCGGAGCCTCCTACGAGCAGTACTTC. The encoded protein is CASSGASYEQYF.

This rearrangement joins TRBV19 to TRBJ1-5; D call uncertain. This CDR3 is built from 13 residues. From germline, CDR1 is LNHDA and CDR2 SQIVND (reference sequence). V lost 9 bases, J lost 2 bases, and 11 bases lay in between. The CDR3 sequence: CASQENRNQPQHF. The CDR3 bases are TGTGCCAGCCAGGAGAACCGCAATCAGCCCCAGCATTTT.

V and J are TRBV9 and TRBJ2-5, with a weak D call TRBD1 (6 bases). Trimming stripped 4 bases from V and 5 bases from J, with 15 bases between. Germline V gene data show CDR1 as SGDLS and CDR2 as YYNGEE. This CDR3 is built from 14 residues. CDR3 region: CASSPGGRGETQYF. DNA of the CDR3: TGTGCCAGCAGCCCCGGTGGCAGGGGTGAGACCCAGTACTTC. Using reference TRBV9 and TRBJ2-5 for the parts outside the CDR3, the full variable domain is DSGVTQTPKHLITATGQRVTLRCSPRSGDLSVYWYQQSLDQGLQFLIQYYNGEERAKGNILERFSAQQFPDLHSELNLSSLELGDSALYFCASSPGGRGETQYFGPGTRLLVL.

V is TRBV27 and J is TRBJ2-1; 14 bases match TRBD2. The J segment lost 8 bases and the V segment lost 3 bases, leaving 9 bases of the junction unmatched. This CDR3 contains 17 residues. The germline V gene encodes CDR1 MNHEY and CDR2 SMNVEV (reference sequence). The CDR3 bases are TGTGCCAGCAGTTTCGCTCGACTAGCGGGGGGGAGGTATGAGCAGTTCTTC. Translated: CASSFARLAGGRYEQFF.

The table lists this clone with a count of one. CDR3 residues: CASLPRGEPYNEQFF. In DNA, the CDR3 is TGTGCCAGCTTGCCCAGGGGGGAGCCCTACAATGAGCAGTTCTTC. The chain recombines TRBV7-9 with TRBJ2-1; tentative D call: TRBD1 (7 bases). Germline loops: CDR1 SEHNR, CDR2 FQNEAQ (reference sequence). V lost 8 bases, J lost 2 bases, and 16 bases lay in between. This CDR3 is 15 amino acids long.

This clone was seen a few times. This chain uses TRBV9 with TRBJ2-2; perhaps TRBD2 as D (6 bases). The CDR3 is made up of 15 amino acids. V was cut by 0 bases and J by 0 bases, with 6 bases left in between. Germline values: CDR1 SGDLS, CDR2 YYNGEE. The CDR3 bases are TGTGCCAGCAGCGTAGCGGGGGCGAACACCGGGGAGCTGTTTTTT. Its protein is CASSVAGANTGELFF.